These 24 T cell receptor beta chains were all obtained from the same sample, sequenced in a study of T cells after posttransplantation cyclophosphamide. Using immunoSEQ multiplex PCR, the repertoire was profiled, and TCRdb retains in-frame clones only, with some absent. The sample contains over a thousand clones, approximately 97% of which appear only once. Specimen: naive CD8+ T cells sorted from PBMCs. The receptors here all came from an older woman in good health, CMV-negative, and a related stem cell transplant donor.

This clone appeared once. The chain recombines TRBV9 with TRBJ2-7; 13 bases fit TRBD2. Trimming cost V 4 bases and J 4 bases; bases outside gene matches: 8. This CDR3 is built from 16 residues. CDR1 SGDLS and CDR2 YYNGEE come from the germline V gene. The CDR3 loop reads CASSMGTSGTVYEQYF. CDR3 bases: TGTGCCAGCAGCATGGGGACTAGCGGGACGGTTTACGAGCAGTACTTC.

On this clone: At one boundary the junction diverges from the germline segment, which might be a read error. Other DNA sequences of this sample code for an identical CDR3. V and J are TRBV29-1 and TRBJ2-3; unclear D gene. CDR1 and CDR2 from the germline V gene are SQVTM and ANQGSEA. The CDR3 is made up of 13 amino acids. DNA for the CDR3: TGCAGCGTTGTAGGCGGCGAGGCAGATACGCAGTATTTC. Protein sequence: CSVVGGEADTQYF.

The CDR3 spells CASSAHGTSSYEQYF. DNA of the CDR3: TGTGCCAGCAGCGCCCACGGGACTAGCTCCTACGAGCAGTACTTC. The chain is built from TRBV9 and TRBJ2-7; 8 nucleotides line up with TRBD2. CDR1 and CDR2 (germline): SGDLS, YYNGEE. The CDR3 totals 15 residues. V gave up 3 bases and J gave up 0 bases; unmatched junction bases: 5.

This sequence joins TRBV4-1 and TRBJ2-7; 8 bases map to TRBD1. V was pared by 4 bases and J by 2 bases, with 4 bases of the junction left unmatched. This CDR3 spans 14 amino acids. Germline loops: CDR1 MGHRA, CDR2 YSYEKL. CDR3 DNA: TGCGCCAGCAGCCCGGGACAGGAGGCCTACGAGCAGTACGTC. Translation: CASSPGQEAYEQYV.

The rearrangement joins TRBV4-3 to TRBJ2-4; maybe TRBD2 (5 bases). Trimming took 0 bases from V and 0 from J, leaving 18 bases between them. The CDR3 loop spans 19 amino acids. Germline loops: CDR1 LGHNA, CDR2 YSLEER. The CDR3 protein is CASSQDLGETGRAKNIQYF. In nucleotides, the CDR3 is TGCGCCAGCAGCCAAGATCTAGGCGAAACGGGAAGAGCCAAAAACATTCAGTACTTC.

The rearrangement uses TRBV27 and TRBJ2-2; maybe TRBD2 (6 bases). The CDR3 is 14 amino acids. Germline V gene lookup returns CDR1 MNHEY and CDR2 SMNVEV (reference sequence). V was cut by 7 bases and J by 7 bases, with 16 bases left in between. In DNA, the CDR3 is TGTGCCAGCAACCCCACAGGCGGGGACGGGGAGCTGTTTTTT. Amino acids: CASNPTGGDGELFF.

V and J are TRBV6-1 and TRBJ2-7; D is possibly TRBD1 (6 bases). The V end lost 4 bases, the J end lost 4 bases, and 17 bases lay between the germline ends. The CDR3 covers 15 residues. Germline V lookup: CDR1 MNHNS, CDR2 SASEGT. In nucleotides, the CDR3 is TGTGCCAGCAGTGCGGGCCTGACAGGTGGGTACGAGCAGTACGTC. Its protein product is CASSAGLTGGYEQYV.

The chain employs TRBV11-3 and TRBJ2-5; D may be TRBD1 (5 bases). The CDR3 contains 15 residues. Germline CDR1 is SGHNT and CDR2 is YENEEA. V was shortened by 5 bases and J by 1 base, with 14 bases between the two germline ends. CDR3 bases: TGTGCCAGCAGCAAGGGGCCAGAGTCCCAAGAGACCCAGTACTTC. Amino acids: CASSKGPESQETQYF.

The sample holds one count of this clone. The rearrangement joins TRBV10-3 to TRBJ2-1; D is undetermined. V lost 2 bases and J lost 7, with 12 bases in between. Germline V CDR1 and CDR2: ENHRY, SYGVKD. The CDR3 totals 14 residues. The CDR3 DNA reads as TGTGCCATCAGTGAGATAATGACTGTAAATGAGCAGTTCTTC. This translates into CAISEIMTVNEQFF.

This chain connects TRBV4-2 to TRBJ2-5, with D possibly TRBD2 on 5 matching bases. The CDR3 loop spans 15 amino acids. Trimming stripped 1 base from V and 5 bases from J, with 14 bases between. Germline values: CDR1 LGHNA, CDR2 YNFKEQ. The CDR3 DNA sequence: TGTGCCAGCAGCCAAGCTTTCGAGGGAGCGGAGACCCAGTACTTC. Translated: CASSQAFEGAETQYF.

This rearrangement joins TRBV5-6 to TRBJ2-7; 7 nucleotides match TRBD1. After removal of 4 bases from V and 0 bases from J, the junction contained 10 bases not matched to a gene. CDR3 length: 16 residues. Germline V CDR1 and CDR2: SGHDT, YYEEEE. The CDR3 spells CASSHDTGDLSYEQYV. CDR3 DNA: TGTGCCAGCAGCCATGATACAGGGGACCTCTCCTACGAGCAGTACGTC.

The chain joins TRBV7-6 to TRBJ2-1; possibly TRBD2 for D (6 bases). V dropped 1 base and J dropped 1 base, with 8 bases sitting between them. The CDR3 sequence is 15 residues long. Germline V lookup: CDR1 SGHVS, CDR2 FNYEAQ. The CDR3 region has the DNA TGTGCCAGCAGCTTAGTTGGGGGGTCCTACAATGAGCAGTTCTTC. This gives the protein CASSLVGGSYNEQFF.

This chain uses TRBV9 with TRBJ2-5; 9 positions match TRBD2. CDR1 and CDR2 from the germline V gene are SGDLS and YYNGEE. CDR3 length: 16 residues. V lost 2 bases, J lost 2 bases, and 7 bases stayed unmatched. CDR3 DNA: TGTGCCAGCAGCGTGGGCGGGGGGGCCGGACAAGAGACCCAGTACTTC. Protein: CASSVGGGAGQETQYF.

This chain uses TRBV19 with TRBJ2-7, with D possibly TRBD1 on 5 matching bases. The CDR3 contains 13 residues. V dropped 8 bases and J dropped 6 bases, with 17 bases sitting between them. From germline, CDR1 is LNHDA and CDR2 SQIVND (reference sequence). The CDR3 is CASSQGSPGEQYF. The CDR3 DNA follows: TGTGCCAGTTCTCAGGGTTCTCCTGGCGAGCAGTACTTC.

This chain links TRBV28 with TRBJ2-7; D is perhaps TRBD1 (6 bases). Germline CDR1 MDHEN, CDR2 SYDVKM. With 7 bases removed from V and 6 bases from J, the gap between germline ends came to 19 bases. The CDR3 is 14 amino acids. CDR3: CASTPGQILAEQYF. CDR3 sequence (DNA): TGTGCCAGCACTCCGGGACAAATCTTGGCCGAGCAGTACTTC.

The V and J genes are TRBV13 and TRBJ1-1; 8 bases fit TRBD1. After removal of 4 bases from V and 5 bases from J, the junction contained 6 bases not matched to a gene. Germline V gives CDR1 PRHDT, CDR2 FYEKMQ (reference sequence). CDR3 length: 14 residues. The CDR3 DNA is TGTGCCAGCAGCTCTGTAGGGACAGGAACTGAAGCTTTCTTT. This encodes CASSSVGTGTEAFF.

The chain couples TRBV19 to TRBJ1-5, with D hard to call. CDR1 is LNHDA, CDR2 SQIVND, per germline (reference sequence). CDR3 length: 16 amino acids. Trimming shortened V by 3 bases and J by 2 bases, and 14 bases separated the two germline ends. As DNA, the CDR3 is TGTGCCAGTAGTATGTATGACGTTCGGGGCAATCAGCCCCAGCATTTT. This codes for CASSMYDVRGNQPQHF.

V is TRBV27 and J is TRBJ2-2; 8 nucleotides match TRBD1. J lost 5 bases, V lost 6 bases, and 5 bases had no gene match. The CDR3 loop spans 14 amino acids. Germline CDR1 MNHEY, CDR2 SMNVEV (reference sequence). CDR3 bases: TGTGCCAGCAGCTCGACAGGGGATACCGGGGAGCTGTTTTTT. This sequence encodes CASSSTGDTGELFF.

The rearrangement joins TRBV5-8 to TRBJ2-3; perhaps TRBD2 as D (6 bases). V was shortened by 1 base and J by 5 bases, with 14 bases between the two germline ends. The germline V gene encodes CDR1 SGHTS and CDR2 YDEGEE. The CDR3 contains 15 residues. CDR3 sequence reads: CASSLRAGRGDTQYF. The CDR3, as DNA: TGTGCCAGCAGCTTGCGTGCGGGGCGGGGAGATACGCAGTATTTT.

The CDR3 bases are TGTGCCAGCTCACCGGGACTAGCGGGAGTAGAGACCCAGTACTTC. Its protein product is CASSPGLAGVETQYF. This chain links TRBV18 with TRBJ2-5, with 14 nucleotides matching TRBD2. The CDR3 has 15 amino acids. Germline loops: CDR1 KGHSH, CDR2 LQKENI. Trimming took 3 bases from V and 4 from J; bases not matched to a gene: 1.

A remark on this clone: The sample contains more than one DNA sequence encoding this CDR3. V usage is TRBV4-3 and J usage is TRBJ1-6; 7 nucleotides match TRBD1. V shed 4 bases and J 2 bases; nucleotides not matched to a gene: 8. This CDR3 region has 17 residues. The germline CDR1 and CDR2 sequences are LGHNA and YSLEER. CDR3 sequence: CASSLRDSRPYNSPLHF. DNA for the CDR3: TGCGCCAGCAGCCTCCGGGACAGTCGACCCTATAATTCACCCCTCCACTTT.

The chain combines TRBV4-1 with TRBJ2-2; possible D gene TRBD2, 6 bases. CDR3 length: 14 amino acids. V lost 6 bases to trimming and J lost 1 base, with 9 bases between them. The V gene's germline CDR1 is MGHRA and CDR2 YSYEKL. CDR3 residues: CASRAGRNTGELFF. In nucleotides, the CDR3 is TGCGCCAGCAGGGCCGGGAGGAACACCGGGGAGCTGTTTTTT.

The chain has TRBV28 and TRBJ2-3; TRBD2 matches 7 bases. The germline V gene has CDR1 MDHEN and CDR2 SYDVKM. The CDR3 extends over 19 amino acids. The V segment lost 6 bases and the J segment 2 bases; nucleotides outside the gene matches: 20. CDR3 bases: TGTGCCAGCAGCGGATCGGTAGCGGGCACTACATCTCTCACAGATACGCAGTATTTT. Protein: CASSGSVAGTTSLTDTQYF. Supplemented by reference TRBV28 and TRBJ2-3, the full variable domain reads DVKVTQSSRYLVKRTGEKVFLECVQDMDHENMFWYRQDPGLGLRLIYFSYDVKMKEKGDIPEGYSVSREKKERFSLILESASTNQTSMYLCASSGSVAGTTSLTDTQYFGPGTRLTVL.

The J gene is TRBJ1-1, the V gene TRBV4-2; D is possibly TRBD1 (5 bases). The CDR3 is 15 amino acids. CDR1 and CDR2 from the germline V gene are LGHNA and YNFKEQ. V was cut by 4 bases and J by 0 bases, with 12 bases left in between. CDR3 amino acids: CASSPPGAVNTEAFF. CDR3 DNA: TGTGCCAGCAGCCCCCCTGGGGCCGTGAACACTGAAGCTTTCTTT.